This entry concerns a single T cell receptor beta chain. This clonotype was counted between two and nine times. Its cognate antigen has yet to be identified. No quality values exist for individual bases; no much larger clone is one base distant. This specimen comes from a study of CD8+CD57+ T cells in acquired aplastic anemia (dated by TCRdb to 2016 to 2018). With regard to the full study: A mean of about 3.2 ug of DNA, ranging from roughly 0.18 to 30 ug, was extracted from sorted CD4+ and CD8+ cells. A CD8+CD57+ expansion meant a frequency higher than the mean frequency seen in healthy subjects. Findings and caveats that apply to the study as a whole: Some 27 CD8+ CDR3 sequences were found in both patients and controls but appeared to be highly expressed in patients and within the immunodominant clones of the patients. Between patients and healthy controls, no significant difference in CD8+ Simpson's diversity was found (P=0.060).

Flow cytometry had shown CD8+CD57+ cell expansion in the patients selected for sequencing. All patients had severe acquired aplastic anemia diagnosed by International Study of Aplastic Anemia and Agranulocytosis and Camitta criteria. No therapy had been received by the patients at the time of blood sampling. In this study, sorted CD4+ and CD8+ T cells from the blood of healthy subjects and of severe aplastic anemia patients had their TCR repertoires deep-sequenced. Patients were enrolled under clinicaltrials.gov protocols 00001620, 01623167, 00001397, 00071045, 00081523 and 00961064 in the USA. Ficoll-Paque density gradient centrifugation was used to isolate peripheral blood mononuclear cells. Before DNA extraction, CD4+ and CD8+ T cells were sorted with FACS or magnetic beads. Genomic DNA served as template for TCR beta VDJ combination and CDR3 sequence profiling. An Illumina HiSeq 2000 was the platform used for TCR repertoire sequencing. On the study's bioinformatics: Repertoire assessment relied on Simpson's diversity index, CDR3 size and DJ length profiles, and TRBV/TRBJ rearrangement plots. The most abundant DNA sequence in the deep sequencing data was taken as the immunodominant clone. CDR3 amino acid sequences were checked for sharing across subjects and were also compared against the VDJdb database and published repertoires. TCRdb ran its own pipeline on the public reads, namely fastp trimming at Q25 and MiXCR clone calling, and kept in-frame beta chains. Duplicate CDR3 protein sequences are folded into a single record with the most common DNA and genes. Here the V and J calls rest on TCRdb's processing, not on the authors' analysis. This sample holds about 180,000 distinct CDR3 sequences; nearly 50% were observed only once. The ten top clones hold 10% to 15% of the sample.

Including the terminal cysteine and phenylalanine, the CDR3 comprises 15 residues. Here the CDR3 DNA is all that survives: 45 bases in frame from base 1. Taken from the germline V gene, the CDR1 and CDR2 loops are ENHRY and SYGVKD. Germline trimming amounts to 10 bases on V and 8 bases on J, with 18 as the count of junction bases outside the gene matches. Recombination joined TRBV10-3 with TRBJ2-7, with 9 bases aligning to TRBD1. This TCR was sampled from a human donor with aplastic anemia. Sequenced sample: sorted CD4+, CD8+, or CD8+CD57+ T cells (not recorded which) from PBMCs. This receptor has the CDR3 CASRAPGQGSLKQYF. The bases are TGTGCCAGTAGAGCTCCGGGACAGGGCTCGCTCAAGCAGTACTTC.